This T cell receptor (beta chain) stems from a study of cytomegalovirus exposure and HLA in healthy donors. In the case of this clone: What it recognizes is unknown.

It was with 60 Vbeta and 13 Jbeta primers that the PCR ran. TCRdb's copy holds only in-frame clones and misses some; the assay was immunoSEQ multiplex PCR. The table records 150,000 to 200,000 clones, roughly 70% of them present only once. Germline V CDR1 and CDR2: SNHLY, FYNNEI. This CDR3 comprises 16 residues. After removal of 6 bases from V and 5 bases from J, the junction contained 6 bases not matched to a gene. Study-level results: Three chains linked to CMV were shown in vitro to be specific for CMV antigens. Researchers catalogued under 200 TCR beta chains as cytomegalovirus-associated.

The source material was PBMCs. The chain joins TRBV2 to TRBJ2-5; 16 positions match TRBD2. This TCR was sampled from a woman aged 25 to 39 in good health and CMV-seronegative. The CDR3: CASRGTSGGAWETQYF. The CDR3 DNA is TGTGCCAGCAGAGGGACTAGCGGGGGGGCTTGGGAGACCCAGTACTTC.